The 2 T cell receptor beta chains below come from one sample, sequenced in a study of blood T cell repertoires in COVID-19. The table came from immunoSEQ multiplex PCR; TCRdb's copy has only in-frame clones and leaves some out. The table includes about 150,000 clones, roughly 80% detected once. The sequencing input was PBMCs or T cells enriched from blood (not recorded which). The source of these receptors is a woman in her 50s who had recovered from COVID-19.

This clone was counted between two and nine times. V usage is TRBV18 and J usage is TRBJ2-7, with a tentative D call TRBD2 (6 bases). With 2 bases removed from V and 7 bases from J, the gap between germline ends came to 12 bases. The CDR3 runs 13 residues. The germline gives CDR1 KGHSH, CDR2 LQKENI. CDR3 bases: TGTGCCAGCTCACCAACTAAGGAGGGAGAGCAGTACTTC. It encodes CASSPTKEGEQYF.

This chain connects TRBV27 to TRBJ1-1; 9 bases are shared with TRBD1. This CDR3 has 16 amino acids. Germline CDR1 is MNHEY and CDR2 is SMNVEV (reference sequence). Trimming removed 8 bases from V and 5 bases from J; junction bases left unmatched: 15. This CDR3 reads CASGHPHYGQGTEAFF. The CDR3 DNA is TGTGCCAGCGGCCATCCCCACTACGGACAGGGGACTGAAGCTTTCTTT.